The T cell receptor (beta chain) described here comes from a study of response to subunit inactivated influenza vaccine. Study observations and caveats: The authors offered the suggestion that each seasonal influenza vaccination recruits few new T cells.

The CDR3 contains 14 residues. In germline, CDR1 is SGHRS, CDR2 YFSETQ. V gave up 1 base and J gave up 1 base, with 6 bases separating them. A few counts support this clonotype. Antigen: not known. In TCRdb, the RT-PCR reads were re-called with MiXCR into one record per CDR3 protein. The sample shows around 480,000 distinct CDR3 sequences, 9.5% to 12% of them seen only once. The sequence came from a man aged 50 to 60 who received an inactivated influenza vaccine. This sample comprised PBMCs from blood, obtained roughly 47 days after vaccination. The rearrangement uses TRBV5-1 and TRBJ2-1; D is ambiguous. In DNA, the CDR3 is TGCGCCAGCAGCTTGATGGGGTCCTACAATGAGCAGTTCTTC. It is translated as CASSLMGSYNEQFF.